Presented here are 11 T cell receptor beta chains from one specimen sequenced in a study of identical twins. MiXCR, applied by TCRdb to the 5' RACE reads, yields one record per CDR3 protein. The sample consists of 240,000 or so distinct CDR3 sequences, approximately 10% of them appearing once. Sequencing was performed on memory T cells sorted from blood. The receptor set was obtained from a man in his fifties in good health.

This clonotype was detected ten times or more. The V gene is TRBV10-3, the J gene TRBJ2-1, with TRBD1 matching over 11 bases. The CDR3 extends over 13 amino acids. The germline gives CDR1 ENHRY, CDR2 SYGVKD. V lost 6 bases and J lost 16; bases outside the gene matches: 11. The CDR3 sequence is CAIRVTRDRGEFF. CDR3 sequence (DNA): TGTGCCATCAGAGTTACTCGGGACAGGGGGGAATTCTTC.

This clonotype was seen many times. The rearrangement links TRBV2 to TRBJ1-5, with D uncertain. Trimming took 3 bases from V and 4 from J, leaving 7 bases between them. The CDR3 has 13 residues. Germline V gene lookup returns CDR1 SNHLY and CDR2 FYNNEI. CDR3 coding DNA: TGTGCCAGCAGTGACTACTGGAATCAGCCCCAGCATTTT. The encoded protein is CASSDYWNQPQHF. The full variable domain, with the rest looked up from reference TRBV2 and TRBJ1-5, is EPEVTQTPSHQVTQMGQEVILRCVPISNHLYFYWYRQILGQKVEFLVSFYNNEISEKSEIFDDQFSVERPDGSNFTLKIRSTKLEDSAMYFCASSDYWNQPQHFGDGTRLSIL.

This chain links TRBV11-2 with TRBJ2-1, with TRBD1 matching over 8 bases. Germline V gives CDR1 SGHAT, CDR2 FQNNGV. J gave up 2 bases and V 4 bases, and 4 bases lay outside the gene matches. The CDR3 spans 15 residues. The CDR3 DNA sequence: TGTGCCAGCAGCTCCCGACAGGGGCCCTACAATGAGCAGTTCTTC. This sequence encodes CASSSRQGPYNEQFF.

Ten or more counts support this clonotype. The rearrangement joins TRBV7-9 to TRBJ2-7; no firm D call. CDR3 size: 13 residues. Germline CDR1 is SEHNR and CDR2 is FQNEAQ (reference sequence). V was clipped by 2 bases and J by 7 bases, with 12 bases between them. As DNA, the CDR3 is TGTGCCAGCAGCTTATTATTAGTTGGGGAGCAGTACTTC. Its protein is CASSLLLVGEQYF.

Regarding this clonotype: One junction end disagrees with the germline gene, perhaps due to a read error. The chain has TRBV14 and TRBJ2-5; 7 bases are shared with TRBD2. The CDR3 runs 13 residues. Germline loops: CDR1 SGHDN, CDR2 FVKESK. CDR3 protein: CASSQVTRGTQSF. CDR3 DNA: TGTGCCAGCAGCCAAGTGACGCGGGGGACCCAGTCCTTC.

In this sample, this clonotype turned up many times. The rearrangement uses TRBV7-2 and TRBJ2-1; no firm D call. The CDR3 is 15 residues long. Looked up from germline, CDR1 is SGHTA and CDR2 is FQGNSA. V was trimmed by 5 bases and J by 3 bases, leaving 14 bases between them. The CDR3, as DNA: TGTGCCAGCAGCCCCACAGATTCCCGCTACAATGAGCAGTTCTTC. The encoded protein is CASSPTDSRYNEQFF.

This clonotype was seen a handful of times. J is TRBJ2-2 and V is TRBV12-3 or TRBV12-4, with 9 bases lining up with TRBD1. The CDR3 is made up of 14 amino acids. V lost 5 bases to trimming and J lost 4 bases; unmatched junction nucleotides: 2. CDR3 region: CASSRQGGTGELFF. The CDR3 DNA is TGTGCCAGCAGTCGACAGGGGGGCACCGGGGAGCTGTTTTTT.

In its sample, this clonotype was seen a few times. The chain is built from TRBV29-1 and TRBJ2-7, with a possible D match to TRBD2 (5 bases). The V and J ends lost 4 bases and 0 bases respectively, with 13 bases between them. The CDR3 sequence is 14 residues long. From germline, CDR1 is SQVTM and CDR2 ANQGSEA. This chain's CDR3 is CSVGGLESSYEQYF. CDR3 nucleotide sequence: TGCAGCGTTGGAGGGCTGGAGAGCTCCTACGAGCAGTACTTC.

Only a few counts were recorded for this clonotype. J is TRBJ2-1 and V is TRBV15, with 7 bases identical to TRBD1. The length of the CDR3 is 15 residues. J was trimmed by 0 bases and V by 6 bases; bases with no gene match: 5. CDR1 is LNHNV, CDR2 YYDKDF, per germline (reference sequence). The DNA for the CDR3 is TGTGCCACCAGTAGGACAGGAGCCTCCTACAATGAGCAGTTCTTC. Translation: CATSRTGASYNEQFF.

This clonotype was observed many times. V and J are TRBV6-1 and TRBJ2-7; possibly TRBD1 for D (6 bases). This CDR3 is built from 12 residues. The germline gives CDR1 MNHNS, CDR2 SASEGT. The V end was cut by 4 bases, the J end by 3 bases, with 7 bases between. The CDR3 loop is CASSGDNYEQYF. In DNA form, the CDR3 reads TGTGCCAGCAGTGGGGACAACTACGAGCAGTACTTC.

There are many counts of this clonotype. The chain links TRBV6-1 to TRBJ1-1; unclear D gene. CDR1 and CDR2 from the germline V gene are MNHNS and SASEGT. The CDR3 has 13 amino acids. V lost 3 bases and J lost 1, with 6 bases in between. The CDR3 nucleotides are TGTGCCAGCAGTGACCTAAAGAACACTGAAGCTTTCTTT. Amino acids: CASSDLKNTEAFF.